What follows is one T cell receptor (beta chain) and its context. What antigen it recognizes has not been identified. Base-call qualities are not available, and no considerably larger clone is one nucleotide away. The time point label, read with the paper, signifies: blood 4 weeks post-SBRT, at nephrectomy. In the paper's terms, the treatment or condition label means: 15 Gy SBRT to primary tumor, nephrectomy 4 weeks later. Samples came from a clinical trial, in which primary renal cell carcinomas received 15 Gy stereotactic body radiation therapy followed by nephrectomy 4 weeks later. To track tumor-enriched clonotypes, serial peripheral blood was sampled from radiation-treated patients at baseline and at 2 weeks and 4 weeks after SBRT. All patients had renal cell carcinoma with clear cell pathology. The QIAamp DNA Blood Mini Kit (Qiagen) was used to prepare genomic DNA for TCR sequencing. The analyses included only samples that passed all quality control checks.

Following the manufacturer's recommendations, the immunoSEQ kit was used to generate TCR beta libraries from genomic DNA. Library preparation used a first multiplex PCR with proprietary primers, then a second PCR adding unique barcodes, with bead cleanups after each round. Each sample batch included a kit-provided positive control reaction and a negative control reaction. The final libraries were assessed on an Agilent 4200 TapeStation D1000 ScreenTape, pooled by volume, and quantified by qPCR. Sequencing was performed on an Illumina NextSeq500 with a MidOutput 150-cycle cartridge, and 156 Read1 and 15 Index1 cycles were run with kit custom primers. The pooled library was loaded at 0.8 to 1 pM, with an approximately 20% PhiX control spiked in. Per the authors' processing: The vendor-processed data were analyzed in R, and a clonotype was defined as all T cells that share the same CDR3 nucleotide sequence. For clone abundance analyses, frequencies were normalized to the 10,000 most abundant clones per sample. Public T cell clones, which averaged fewer than five per sample, were removed prior to analysis. A difference in abundance of at least 32-fold between compartments was used to define tumor-enriched and baseline blood-enriched clonotypes. A beta-binomial differential abundance model was used to identify clonotypes that were expanded or contracted between blood time points. Similarity between tumor and blood repertoires was quantified using the Baroni-Urbani and Buser coefficient, and groups were compared with two-tailed Wilcoxon tests in R. Drawn from immuneACCESS, this table holds only the in-frame rearrangements with V and J called that TCRdb kept. Clones are partly lost; checked studies trace under half to an unresolved V gene and leave the rest unexplained. The DNA gave D and trimming, while V, J and clone size come from that table. The sample table contains roughly 170,000 clones; only one count was recorded for about 88% of them. Of the sample, over 9% falls within the top ten clones.

This record comes from a study of radiation and T cells in renal cell carcinoma (dated by TCRdb to the early 2020s). Context from the whole study: In total, 53 samples, comprising some 25 tumors and 27 peripheral blood samples, were subjected to TCR beta sequencing. The final blood draw was performed at 4 weeks after radiation, at the same time as nephrectomy. Across all 53 samples, several million unique CDR3 nucleotide sequences encoding some 3,000,000 unique CDR3 amino acid sequences were identified.

Beyond this particular receptor, the publication reports: In blood, the top tumor clonotypes increased from baseline to 2 weeks after radiation and then shrank by 4 weeks, which suggests a temporary expansion of tumor-resident clones. Dynamics of the blood repertoire were not tracked past 4 weeks after treatment. Because no pretreatment tumor biopsies were available, whether clonotypes were present in the tumor at baseline could not be determined. Effects of radiation dose or scheduling on the TCR repertoire could not be addressed with the single-armed trial design.

CDR1 and CDR2 are drawn from the germline V gene: SGDLS, YYNGEE. Spanning cysteine to phenylalanine, the CDR3 consists of 16 amino acids. Only the CDR3 part of the read is kept: 48 bases, read in frame from the first base. At the junction V is shortened by 3 bases and J by 6 bases; bases outside the gene matches: 9. The specimen comprised blood, sampled from a patient whose treatment included radiotherapy and nephrectomy. The receptor comes from a woman in her forties or fifties with renal cell carcinoma. The sequence joins TRBV9 to TRBJ2-2; the junction holds 9 bases that match TRBD1. DNA sequence: TGTGCCAGCAGCGATTACGGGACAGGGTTAGCCGGGGAGCTGTTTTTT. It translates to CASSDYGTGLAGELFF.